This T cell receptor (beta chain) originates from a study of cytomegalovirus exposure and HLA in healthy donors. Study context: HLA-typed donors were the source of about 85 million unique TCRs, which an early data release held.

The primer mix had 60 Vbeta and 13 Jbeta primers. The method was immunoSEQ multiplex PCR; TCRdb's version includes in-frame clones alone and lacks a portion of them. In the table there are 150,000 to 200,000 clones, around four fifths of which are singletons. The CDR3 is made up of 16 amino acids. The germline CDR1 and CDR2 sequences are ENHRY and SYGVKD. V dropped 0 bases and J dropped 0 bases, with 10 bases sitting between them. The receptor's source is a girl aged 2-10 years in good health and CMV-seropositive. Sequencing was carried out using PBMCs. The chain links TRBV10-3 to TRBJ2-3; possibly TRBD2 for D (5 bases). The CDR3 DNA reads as TGTGCCATCAGTGAGTCTAGCGCCACTAGCACAGATACGCAGTATTTT. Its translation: CAISESSATSTDTQYF.